This TCR beta chain was captured in a study of cytomegalovirus exposure and HLA in healthy donors. V was shortened by 1 base and J by 2 bases, with 15 bases between the two germline ends. CDR3 length equals 17 residues. Germline V lookup: CDR1 LGHNA, CDR2 YNFKEQ. With 60 Vbeta and 13 Jbeta primers, the PCR was carried out. Measured with immunoSEQ multiplex PCR; TCRdb has only the in-frame clones, and not every one. The table records nearly 110,000 clones, 75% of them present only once. Sequencing input: PBMCs. The J gene is TRBJ1-5, the V gene TRBV4-2; D possibly corresponds to TRBD1 (6 bases). The TCR originated in a male donor in good health and CMV-seropositive. The CDR3 loop is CASSQAALNRGNQPQHF. In DNA form, the CDR3 reads TGTGCCAGCAGCCAAGCGGCTCTTAACAGGGGCAATCAGCCCCAGCATTTT.